What follows describes a single TCR beta chain. The sample is drawn from a study of T cell changes during pregnancy in multiple sclerosis. Only in-frame clones appear in the TCRdb table, and some are missing; sequencing was by immunoSEQ multiplex PCR. This table holds around 60,000 clones, approximately 92% found once. This CDR3 spans 15 amino acids. The V end lost 0 bases, the J end lost 0 bases, and 8 bases lay between the germline ends. The germline CDR1 and CDR2 sequences are LGHNA and YSLEER. The V call is TRBV4-3, the J call TRBJ1-2; the D is unclear. This clonotype was obtained from a female donor with multiple sclerosis, enrolled in a pregnancy study. The sequenced sample was CD4+ T cells from peripheral blood mononuclear cells, obtained before pregnancy. CDR3 nucleotide sequence: TGCGCCAGCAGCCAAGAAGGGAGGACTAACTATGGCTACACCTTC. It is translated as CASSQEGRTNYGYTF.